These 18 T cell receptor beta chains were sequenced from one sample in a study of PD-1 blockade in classical Hodgkin lymphoma. Described time point: cycle 4 day 1 (C4D1), after around six weeks of nivolumab. Every patient had relapsed following autologous stem cell transplantation, and cohorts differed in brentuximab vedotin exposure. The repertoire was sequenced with immunoSEQ multiplex PCR; TCRdb's copy has only in-frame clones and lacks some. The repertoire holds around 50,000 clones, with about 90% as singletons. Source: peripheral blood mononuclear cells (PBMCs), taken before the fourth cycle of nivolumab. The receptors originated from a human donor with classical Hodgkin lymphoma.

V and J are TRBV7-8 and TRBJ2-5, with D maybe TRBD1 (6 bases). The CDR3 covers 14 residues. The V gene's germline CDR1 is SGHVS and CDR2 FQNEAQ. V was pared by 0 bases and J by 4 bases, with 9 bases between. The CDR3 protein is CASSLATGGETQYF. In nucleotides, the CDR3 is TGTGCCAGCAGCTTAGCGACAGGAGGAGAGACCCAGTACTTC. The variable domain in full, with the rest retrieved from reference TRBV7-8 and TRBJ2-5, is GAGVSQSPRYKVAKRGQDVALRCDPISGHVSLFWYQQALGQGPEFLTYFQNEAQLDKSGLPSDRFFAERPEGSVSTLKIQRTQQEDSAVYLCASSLATGGETQYFGPGTRLLVL.

The rearrangement uses TRBV7-9 and TRBJ1-4; TRBD1 might be the D (5 bases). This CDR3 has 13 amino acids. V dropped 5 bases and J dropped 8 bases, with 12 bases sitting between them. Germline CDR1 is SEHNR and CDR2 is FQNEAQ (reference sequence). The CDR3 DNA is TGTGCCAGCAGCGTCCGGGGGAAAGAAAAACTGTTTTTT. Its translation: CASSVRGKEKLFF.

The rearrangement uses TRBV10-3 and TRBJ2-1; D is perhaps TRBD2 (5 bases). Deletions cut 0 bases from V and 6 bases from J, with 27 bases between. Looked up from germline, CDR1 is ENHRY and CDR2 is SYGVKD. This CDR3 is 20 amino acids long. The CDR3 nucleotides are TGTGCCATCAGTGAGTCGTGTTTTTTGTCCGGGGATGGGTCCCCCAATGAGCAGTTCTTC. Translated: CAISESCFLSGDGSPNEQFF.

The chain couples TRBV18 to TRBJ1-3; TRBD1 matches 9 bases. Losses at the gene ends were 5 bases for V and 0 bases for J; bases not matched to a gene: 8. Germline V gene sequence: CDR1 KGHSH, CDR2 LQKENI. CDR3 length: 17 amino acids. CDR3 in DNA: TGTGCCAGCTCATCACAGGGGGCCTTAAGCTCTGGAAACACCATATATTTT. Translation: CASSSQGALSSGNTIYF.

The gene calls are TRBV7-3 and TRBJ1-1; D is possibly TRBD1 (5 bases). Germline V gives CDR1 SGHTA, CDR2 FQGTGA. The length of the CDR3 is 13 residues. Trimming pared 2 bases from V and 1 base from J, leaving 5 bases between. The CDR3 here is CASSLGQNTEAFF. CDR3 sequence (DNA): TGTGCCAGCAGCTTAGGACAGAACACTGAAGCTTTCTTT.

J is TRBJ2-2 and V is TRBV18, with D perhaps TRBD2 (6 bases). This CDR3 is 14 amino acids long. V gave up 6 bases and J gave up 5 bases, with 13 bases separating them. Germline V gene data show CDR1 as KGHSH and CDR2 as LQKENI. The CDR3 protein is CASSREKQTGELFF. CDR3 in DNA: TGTGCCAGCTCCCGGGAGAAACAGACCGGGGAGCTGTTTTTT.

The V gene is TRBV15, the J gene TRBJ2-3; 7 nucleotides line up with TRBD2. V trimming: 6 bases; J trimming: 3 bases; junction bases outside the gene matches: 9. The CDR3 consists of 15 residues. The germline V gene encodes CDR1 LNHNV and CDR2 YYDKDF (reference sequence). CDR3 protein: CATREGGGGTDTQYF. The CDR3 bases are TGTGCCACCAGAGAAGGCGGGGGAGGGACAGATACGCAGTATTTT.

Here the CDR3 reads CASSYSSFTGELFF. The CDR3 coding sequence is TGTGCCAGCAGTTACTCCAGCTTCACCGGGGAGCTGTTTTTT. The rearrangement links TRBV6-6 to TRBJ2-2; no firm D call. The V gene lost 0 bases and the J gene lost 4 bases, with 6 bases spanning the gap. Germline V gene data show CDR1 as MNHNY and CDR2 as SVGAGI (reference sequence). CDR3 size: 14 residues.

The chain recombines TRBV2 with TRBJ1-5; D uncertain. The germline gives CDR1 SNHLY, CDR2 FYNNEI. Trimming cost V 2 bases and J 3 bases, with 14 bases left between them. CDR3 length: 16 residues. The CDR3 is CASSEIGGQYNQPQHF. The DNA for the CDR3 is TGTGCCAGCAGTGAAATAGGTGGGCAGTACAATCAGCCCCAGCATTTT.

The sample holds one count of this clone. The chain is built from TRBV28 and TRBJ2-1, with D perhaps TRBD2 (6 bases). CDR1 MDHEN and CDR2 SYDVKM come from the germline V gene. Trimming shortened V by 5 bases and J by 9 bases, and 17 bases separated the two germline ends. This CDR3 spans 14 amino acids. In nucleotides, the CDR3 is TGTGCCAGCAGTGTACCTTCGGAGGGGACTGAGCAGTTCTTC. Its translation is CASSVPSEGTEQFF.

The genes are TRBV11-2 and TRBJ2-1; 8 nucleotides align to TRBD2. The CDR3 is 14 amino acids. Germline V gives CDR1 SGHAT, CDR2 FQNNGV. Germline trimming cut 4 bases from V and 7 bases from J; bases unmatched to any gene: 6. The CDR3 nucleotides read TGTGCCAGCAGCTATGGGACTAGGGCGAATGAGCAGTTCTTC. Amino acid sequence: CASSYGTRANEQFF.

The chain combines TRBV2 with TRBJ1-2; D is uncertain. Germline V CDR1 and CDR2: SNHLY, FYNNEI. CDR3 size: 13 residues. With 7 bases removed from V and 5 bases from J, the gap between germline ends came to 14 bases. CDR3 coding DNA: TGTGCCAGCATCTCACATTTGTGGTATGGCTACACCTTC. This codes for CASISHLWYGYTF.

This clone was seen more than once but under ten times. The chain employs TRBV7-9 and TRBJ2-3; 10 nucleotides agree with TRBD2. V shed 3 bases and J 2 bases; nucleotides not matched to a gene: 5. CDR1 SEHNR and CDR2 FQNEAQ come from the germline V gene (reference sequence). CDR3 length: 16 residues. The CDR3: CASSFLAGGSTDTQYF. The DNA for the CDR3 is TGTGCCAGCAGCTTTTTAGCGGGGGGATCCACAGATACGCAGTATTTT.

The chain uses TRBV6-5 and TRBJ1-2; maybe TRBD1 (5 bases). Trimming shortened V by 10 bases and J by 4 bases, and 13 bases separated the two germline ends. The CDR3 length is 12 residues. The germline gives CDR1 MNHEY, CDR2 SVGAGI. In DNA, the CDR3 is TGTGCCACCAGAGCCGGGACCTATGGCTACACCTTC. It specifies CATRAGTYGYTF.

V is TRBV5-8 and J is TRBJ2-1; D is ambiguous. This CDR3 is built from 15 residues. CDR1 is SGHTS, CDR2 YDEGEE, per germline. Trimming stripped 3 bases from V and 7 bases from J, with 17 bases between. The CDR3 bases are TGTGCCAGCAGCTACCTCCCCCCGCAGAGGAATGAGCAGTTCTTC. This encodes CASSYLPPQRNEQFF.

The chain joins TRBV6-4 to TRBJ2-3; possibly TRBD2 for D (5 bases). V was cut by 0 bases and J by 6 bases, with 13 bases left in between. Looked up from germline, CDR1 is MRHNA and CDR2 is SNTAGT. This CDR3 region has 15 residues. The CDR3 DNA is TGTGCCAGCAGTGACTCTGGCACGGGATCCGATACGCAGTATTTT. This sequence encodes CASSDSGTGSDTQYF.

This chain connects TRBV25-1 to TRBJ2-7; TRBD1 might be the D (5 bases). V lost 8 bases and J 5 bases, leaving 22 bases between the germline ends. The CDR3 is 15 amino acids. The germline CDR1 and CDR2 sequences are MGHDK and SYGVNS. This CDR3 reads CASESPDNHEDEQYF. The CDR3 DNA reads as TGTGCCAGCGAATCGCCGGACAACCATGAGGACGAGCAGTACTTC.

The chain recombines TRBV12-2 with TRBJ2-7; the table's D call TRBD2 went unverified against the DNA. TRBV12-2 is an annotated pseudogene. This CDR3 has 16 amino acids. The CDR3 nucleotides read TGTGCAAGTCGCTCTTCGGGGAGCGGGATCGTATACGAGCAGTACTTC. It encodes CASRSSGSGIVYEQYF.